Included here is one T cell receptor (beta chain) sequence, with context. Its antigen is undetermined. This sample was included in a study of cytomegalovirus exposure and HLA in healthy donors. The donors were members of the roughly 130-subject validation cohort (separate from the approximately 650-subject first cohort). Sequencing was performed with immunoSEQ multiplex PCR; in TCRdb, only in-frame clones are kept and a portion is missing. The table lists tens of thousands of clones, approximately 96% of them singletons, with roughly 1.3% in the top ten. Overall study findings and caveats: The finding came from a later analysis; first-cohort TCR clusters tended to co-occur in the 95 to 150 validation repertoires. While the bulk of TCR sequences proved rare, some public TCRs turned up in many donors. TCR beta chains numbering under 200 were designated cytomegalovirus-associated.

This CDR3 has 14 residues. V lost 0 bases and J lost 7, with 12 bases in between. Per germline, CDR1 MGHRA and CDR2 YSYEKL. This TCR was sampled from a woman in her late teens or twenties in good health and CMV-seronegative. The V gene is TRBV4-1, the J gene TRBJ2-5; weak D call: TRBD2 (5 bases). The sequenced sample consisted of PBMCs. The CDR3: CASSQDWSGGTQYF. For the CDR3, the DNA is TGCGCCAGCAGCCAAGATTGGTCCGGAGGGACCCAGTACTTC.